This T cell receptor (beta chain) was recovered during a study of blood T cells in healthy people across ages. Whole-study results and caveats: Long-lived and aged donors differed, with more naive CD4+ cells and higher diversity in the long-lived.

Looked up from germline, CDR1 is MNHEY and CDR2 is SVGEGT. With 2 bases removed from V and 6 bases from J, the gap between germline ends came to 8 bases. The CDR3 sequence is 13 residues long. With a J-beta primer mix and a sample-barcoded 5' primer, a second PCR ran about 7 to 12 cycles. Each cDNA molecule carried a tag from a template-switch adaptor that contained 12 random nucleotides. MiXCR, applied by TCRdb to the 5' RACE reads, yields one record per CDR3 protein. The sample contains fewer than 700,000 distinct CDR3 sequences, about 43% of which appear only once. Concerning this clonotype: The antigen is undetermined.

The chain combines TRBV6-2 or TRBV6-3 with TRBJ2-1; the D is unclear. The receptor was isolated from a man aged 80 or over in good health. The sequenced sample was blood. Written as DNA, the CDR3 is TGTGCCAGCAGTTACGGGGTGAGCAATGAGCAGTTCTTC. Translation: CASSYGVSNEQFF.